These T cell receptor beta chains were read from a single sample in a study of cytomegalovirus exposure and HLA in healthy donors. The protocol was immunoSEQ multiplex PCR, while the TCRdb copy is restricted to in-frame clones and leaves out a portion. Here the sample spans more than 95,000 clones, 10% being singletons. Sequenced material: PBMCs. The receptors come from a man aged 35-49 years in good health and CMV-seropositive. Each CDR3 is given with its conserved first and last residue. The D gene is left open where the match is weak. Only part of the rows carry a size: once, few, many, or a class if the clone is expanded.

v_gene,j_gene,abundance,d_gene,CDR3aa
TRBV29-1,TRBJ2-7,.,.,CSVGRGEFYEQYF
TRBV6-9,TRBJ2-7,few,.,CASSLPDSISYEQYF
TRBV19,TRBJ1-2,few,.,CASSIGNFNYGYTF
TRBV11-2,TRBJ2-6,few,TRBD1,CASSLTGGSGANALTF
TRBV5-1,TRBJ2-1,.,TRBD2,CASRLTSGSPYNEQFF
TRBV7-9,TRBJ2-1,few,TRBD1,CASSSWTGANEQFF
TRBV9,TRBJ1-1,.,.,CASSVGGRATEAFF
TRBV9,TRBJ2-3,.,.,CASSVAGRFRSTDTQYF
TRBV14,TRBJ2-7,few,TRBD2,CASSQDRRWTSGTIQYEQYF
TRBV7-2,TRBJ2-2,few,TRBD1,CASSITGGTGELFF
TRBV7-9,TRBJ1-4,.,.,CASSLDQGKLFF
TRBV15,.,.,.,CATSRDWTELHEQYF
TRBV5-4,TRBJ2-1,few,TRBD2,CASSLGYGLAGDDEQFF
TRBV4-1,TRBJ2-7,.,.,CASSPLEGGKNEQYF
TRBV19,TRBJ1-1,.,.,CACSTGANTEAFF
TRBV18,TRBJ1-1,.,.,CASSPRGNMNTEAFF
TRBV19,TRBJ2-3,few,.,CASSALAYTDTQYF
TRBV7-9,TRBJ1-3,.,.,CAGSSEGLRERNTIYF
TRBV28,TRBJ1-2,.,.,CASSSGVGSGYGYTF
TRBV14,TRBJ2-1,.,.,CASSQTWEQFF
TRBV19,TRBJ2-7,few,.,CASSILAFNLALSYEQYF
TRBV11-2,TRBJ1-4,few,TRBD1,CASSSLHIWTGGSKKLFF
TRBV7-9,TRBJ2-4,few,TRBD2,CASSHPSGSIDIQYF
TRBV11-2,TRBJ2-1,.,TRBD2,CASSLDLAGSVEQFF
TRBV9,TRBJ2-7,few,TRBD2,CASSVSGTSSYEQYF
TRBV28,TRBJ1-5,few,.,CASKSLVTGRQPQHF
TRBV7-8,TRBJ2-1,few,.,CASSPKSGSSSYNEQFF
TRBV28,TRBJ2-7,.,.,CASSYFAASREQYF
TRBV7-2,TRBJ1-2,.,.,CASSPAGTYGYTF
TRBV9,TRBJ2-1,.,.,CASSPTDNEQFF
TRBV10-3,TRBJ1-2,few,.,CAISPQEGGYTF
TRBV5-6,TRBJ1-5,.,TRBD1,CASSEGQGRQPQHF
TRBV30,TRBJ1-5,few,.,CAWSGQGHQPQHF
TRBV13,TRBJ2-1,few,.,CASSARLGNEQFF
TRBV28,TRBJ2-7,few,TRBD2,CASSLTSPTHEQYF
TRBV5-7,TRBJ2-1,few,TRBD2,CASSGPLLRERYNEQFF
TRBV29-1,TRBJ1-2,few,TRBD1,CSVAPDRAGYGYTF
TRBV5-1,TRBJ2-1,few,.,CASSLGDSYNEQFF